This passage covers 2 T cell receptor beta chains from one sample sequenced in a study of blood T cell repertoires in COVID-19. Libraries were prepared by immunoSEQ multiplex PCR; TCRdb keeps only in-frame clonotypes and omits some of them. The sample shows about 250,000 clones, about 80% of them seen only once. The sample comprised PBMCs or T cells enriched from blood (not recorded which). The receptors stem from a man aged 45 to 65 who had recovered from COVID-19.

The chain couples TRBV10-3 to TRBJ1-5, with TRBD1 matching over 7 bases. Unmatched junction bases numbered 10, after V lost 10 bases and J lost 1 base. Germline CDR1 reads ENHRY; CDR2 reads SYGVKD. There are 15 residues in the CDR3. The CDR3 nucleotides read TGTGCCAGCTCTAGACAGGGTCAGAGCAATCAGCCCCAGCATTTT. It translates to CASSRQGQSNQPQHF.

In its sample, this clone was seen a few times. The chain employs TRBV18 and TRBJ1-3; D is perhaps TRBD1 (5 bases). The CDR3 consists of 16 residues. V lost 2 bases to trimming and J lost 0 bases, with 11 bases between them. Per germline, CDR1 KGHSH and CDR2 LQKENI. CDR3 DNA: TGTGCCAGCTCACCATCAGGGCCTAACTCTGGAAACACCATATATTTT. It is translated as CASSPSGPNSGNTIYF.